The clone carrying this T cell receptor (beta chain) has just one count. What it binds is unknown. The CDR3 is 13 amino acids. CDR1 is SQVTM and CDR2 is ANQGSEA in the germline V gene. The junction had 5 bases not matched to a gene; V was cut back by 5 bases and J by 6 bases. Profiling relied on immunoSEQ multiplex PCR, and the TCRdb table lists in-frame clones only, not all of them. The data contain approximately 2.3 million clones, approximately 95% of them singletons. This sample was included in a study of shared clonotypes between healthy human individuals. Study in general: A couple of female and a few male donors aged 18 to 49 were enrolled. General study points: Clonotypes shared by all four sorted-subset donors had higher generation probabilities than non-shared clonotypes.

The source is a man aged 18 to 30 in good health. Some clones in this sample may be carry-over from other donors' samples. The sample taken for sequencing was naive CD4+ T cells from PBMCs. Described subset: CD45RA+ positively selected. This chain links TRBV29-1 with TRBJ1-4; TRBD1 agrees at 8 bases. The CDR3 region has the DNA TGCAGCGTTTCAATGGACAGGGATGAAAAACTGTTTTTT. Protein product: CSVSMDRDEKLFF.